This T cell receptor (beta chain) was documented in a study of cytomegalovirus exposure and HLA in healthy donors. Study-level background: The approximately 120 million unique TCR beta sequences, from about 170 million T cells, were found by an earlier analysis. Within the Caucasian-associated ancestry cluster were about 81% of the approximately 390 genotyped donors. An early release of data contained 80 million to 85 million unique TCRs, which came from HLA-typed donors.

This clone was seen a single time. The CDR3 length is 15 residues. The V and J ends lost 0 bases and 13 bases, in that order; junction bases with no gene match: 13. Germline CDR1 is SGHTA and CDR2 is FQGNSA. 60 Vbeta and 13 Jbeta primers were used in PCR. In the original processing: Among the unique TCR beta chains that a later analysis counted, about 85 million in all, 10 million to 14 million were shared. TCRdb's copy holds only in-frame clones and misses some; the assay was immunoSEQ multiplex PCR. V and J calls and clone size are copied from that table; D and trimming were computed from the DNA. The repertoire includes under 150,000 clones, around 79% of them detected once, and approximately 3% sits in the top ten.

Sequenced material: PBMCs. The chain employs TRBV7-2 and TRBJ2-7, with 9 bases identical to TRBD1. The sequence derives from a female donor in good health and CMV-seronegative. CDR3 sequence: CASSLAPGQGSSQYF. DNA for the CDR3: TGTGCCAGCAGCTTAGCTCCGGGACAGGGTTCCTCCCAATACTTC.